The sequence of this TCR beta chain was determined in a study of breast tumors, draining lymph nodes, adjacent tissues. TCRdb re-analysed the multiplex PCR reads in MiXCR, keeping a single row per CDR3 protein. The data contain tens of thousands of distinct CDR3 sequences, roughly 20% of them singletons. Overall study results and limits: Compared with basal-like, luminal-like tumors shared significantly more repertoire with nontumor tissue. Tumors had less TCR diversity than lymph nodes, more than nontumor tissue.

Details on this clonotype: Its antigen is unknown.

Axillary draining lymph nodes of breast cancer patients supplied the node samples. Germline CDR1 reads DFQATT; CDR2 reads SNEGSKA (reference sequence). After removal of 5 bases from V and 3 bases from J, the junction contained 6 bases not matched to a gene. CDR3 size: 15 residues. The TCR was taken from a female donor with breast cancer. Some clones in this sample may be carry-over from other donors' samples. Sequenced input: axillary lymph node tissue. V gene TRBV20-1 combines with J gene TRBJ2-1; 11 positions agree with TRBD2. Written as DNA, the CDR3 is TGCAGTGCTCCCTCCGGGACTAGCGGCTACAATGAGCAGTTCTTC. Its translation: CSAPSGTSGYNEQFF.